The 22 T cell receptor beta chains below come from one sample, sequenced in a study of T cell repertoires in cytomegalovirus infection. No antigens are known for them. TCRdb used MiXCR to reprocess the reads, holding one entry per CDR3 protein. The data contain approximately 300,000 distinct CDR3 sequences, 25% to 30% of them singletons. Sample: cultured PBMCs, taken from culture after CMV antigen stimulation. These receptor sequences come from a human donor in good health (CMV status not recorded). Some clones in this sample may be carry-over from other donors' samples.

This clonotype was picked up a small number of times. The junction differs from germline at one of its ends, possibly a read error. The rearrangement uses TRBV6-1 and TRBJ1-4; D is possibly TRBD1 (5 bases). CDR3 length equals 15 residues. Looked up from germline, CDR1 is MNHNS and CDR2 is SASEGT. As DNA, the CDR3 is TGTGCCAGCAGTTCACAATCCGGGACTAGTGAAAAACTGTTTTTT. It specifies CASSSQSGTSEKLFF.

This chain connects TRBV19 to TRBJ2-3, with 8 nucleotides matching TRBD1. With 3 bases clipped from V and 5 bases from J, the junction kept 4 bases outside the gene matches. Germline CDR1 and CDR2: LNHDA and SQIVND (reference sequence). The CDR3 has 14 residues. The CDR3 DNA is TGTGCCAGTAGTATGACAGGGGCGGGAGATACGCAGTATTTT. Translated: CASSMTGAGDTQYF.

This clonotype showed up just a few times. This chain links TRBV27 with TRBJ2-7, with TRBD2 matching 7 bases. Germline V gene lookup returns CDR1 MNHEY and CDR2 SMNVEV (reference sequence). The CDR3 runs 19 residues. The trim removed 8 bases at V and 0 bases at J, leaving 22 bases unmatched. The CDR3 loop is CASGNWRESYLDGSYEQYF. The DNA of the CDR3 is TGTGCCAGCGGAAACTGGCGGGAGTCTTATCTCGATGGCTCCTACGAGCAGTACTTC.

This clonotype was seen only a few times. V gene TRBV4-2 combines with J gene TRBJ2-5, with 13 positions matching TRBD2. Trimming at V came to 4 bases and at J to 7 bases, leaving 3 bases not matched to a gene. The germline CDR1 and CDR2 sequences are LGHNA and YNFKEQ. The CDR3 totals 14 residues. This chain's CDR3 is CASSPGLAGTTQYF. The DNA for the CDR3 is TGTGCCAGCAGCCCGGGACTAGCGGGAACGACCCAGTACTTC.

V and J are TRBV24-1 and TRBJ2-2; D gene uncertain. The CDR3 totals 15 residues. Germline loops: CDR1 KGHDR, CDR2 SFDVKD. V lost 3 bases, J lost 4 bases, and 11 bases lay in between. CDR3 loop: CATSDPTTGTGELFF. The CDR3, as DNA: TGTGCCACCAGTGATCCGACCACGGGCACCGGGGAGCTGTTTTTT.

This clonotype was observed at least ten times. The CDR3 sequence: CASSLTGREGYNEQFF. CDR3 nucleotides: TGTGCCAGCAGCTTAACTGGTCGGGAAGGTTACAATGAGCAGTTCTTC. The gene calls are TRBV7-3 and TRBJ2-1; D is perhaps TRBD2 (5 bases). Germline lookup yields CDR1 SGHTA and CDR2 FQGTGA. V lost 0 bases and J 4 bases, leaving 13 bases between the germline ends. The CDR3 has 16 residues.

A few counts support this clonotype. This rearrangement joins TRBV28 to TRBJ2-6, with unresolved D. The germline V and J ends were trimmed by 5 bases and 2 bases, with 4 bases remaining between them. The germline V gene encodes CDR1 MDHEN and CDR2 SYDVKM. This CDR3 is 13 amino acids long. The CDR3 DNA sequence: TGTGCCAGCAGTGGAACTGGGGCCAACGTCCTGACTTTC. This translates into CASSGTGANVLTF.

The chain employs TRBV3-1 and TRBJ2-7; 11 nucleotides match TRBD2. The CDR3 extends over 17 amino acids. Germline CDR1 reads LGHDT; CDR2 reads YNNKEL (reference sequence). V lost 4 bases and J lost 2; bases outside the gene matches: 10. This CDR3 is CASSRASGGTYPYEQYF. In DNA, the CDR3 is TGTGCCAGCAGCCGGGCTAGCGGGGGGACCTACCCCTACGAGCAGTACTTC.

The rearrangement uses TRBV13 and TRBJ2-3, with 8 positions matching TRBD2. Germline CDR1 PRHDT, CDR2 FYEKMQ (reference sequence). Trimming cost V 3 bases and J 3 bases; bases outside gene matches: 11. This CDR3 is built from 17 residues. For the CDR3, the DNA is TGTGCCAGCAGCTTTATCCCTTACGGGAGGGGGACAGATACGCAGTATTTT. This translates into CASSFIPYGRGTDTQYF. Supplemented by reference TRBV13 and TRBJ2-3, the full variable domain reads AAGVIQSPRHLIKEKRETATLKCYPIPRHDTVYWYQQGPGQDPQFLISFYEKMQSDKGSIPDRFSAQQFSDYHSELNMSSLELGDSALYFCASSFIPYGRGTDTQYFGPGTRLTVL.

CDR3 DNA: TGTGCCAGCAGTTACCGGGGACCCGGACAGGGCGCCGGGGAGCTGTTTTTT. Translation: CASSYRGPGQGAGELFF. The chain combines TRBV6-5 with TRBJ2-2; 8 bases are a match to TRBD1. The CDR3 has 17 amino acids. Trimming took 2 bases from V and 6 from J; bases not matched to a gene: 11. CDR1 is MNHEY, CDR2 SVGAGI, per germline.

This clonotype occurred once. V gene TRBV6-6 combines with J gene TRBJ1-1; D not resolved. Germline V gene data show CDR1 as MNHNY and CDR2 as SVGAGI (reference sequence). V was clipped by 2 bases and J by 9 bases, with 10 bases between them. The CDR3 sequence is 12 residues long. The CDR3 reads CASSYENRKAFF. The CDR3 DNA reads as TGTGCCAGCAGTTACGAGAACAGAAAAGCTTTCTTT.

This clonotype occurred a few times. This chain connects TRBV15 to TRBJ2-1; possibly TRBD2 for D (6 bases). The CDR3 consists of 16 residues. V lost 0 bases, J lost 3 bases, and 12 bases lay in between. Germline CDR1 is LNHNV and CDR2 is YYDKDF (reference sequence). The chain's CDR3 is CATSRESGLFYNEQFF. In DNA, the CDR3 is TGTGCCACCAGCAGAGAGTCGGGACTCTTCTACAATGAGCAGTTCTTC.

The chain couples TRBV29-1 to TRBJ2-5; D possibly corresponds to TRBD2 (6 bases). The germline V and J ends were trimmed by 7 bases and 5 bases, with 17 bases remaining between them. This CDR3 comprises 13 residues. CDR1 is SQVTM and CDR2 is ANQGSEA in the germline V gene. The CDR3: CSGCGDPWETQYF. Written as DNA, the CDR3 is TGCAGCGGTTGCGGGGACCCTTGGGAGACCCAGTACTTC.

This clonotype was picked up a small number of times. The genes are TRBV7-8 and TRBJ2-7, with TRBD1 identical over 9 bases. This CDR3 region has 15 residues. J gave up 4 bases and V 3 bases, and 7 bases lay outside the gene matches. Per the germline V gene, CDR1 is SGHVS and CDR2 is FQNEAQ. The CDR3: CASSFSDRGDYEQYF. CDR3 DNA sequence: TGTGCCAGCAGCTTCTCCGACAGGGGGGATTACGAGCAGTACTTC.

This clonotype was seen a few times. The chain joins TRBV7-8 to TRBJ1-2; TRBD1 aligns across 8 bases. CDR1 is SGHVS, CDR2 FQNEAQ, per germline. The CDR3 is made up of 16 amino acids. V shed 1 base and J 3 bases; nucleotides not matched to a gene: 7. The CDR3 protein is CASSLETGGWDYGYTF. CDR3 DNA sequence: TGTGCCAGCAGCTTAGAAACAGGGGGATGGGACTATGGCTACACCTTC.

The table lists this clonotype with a few counts. The J gene is TRBJ1-1, the V gene TRBV12-3 or TRBV12-4; D not resolved. The CDR3 totals 14 residues. V dropped 0 bases and J dropped 5 bases, with 10 bases sitting between them. The CDR3 region is CASSLAPTRTEAFF. CDR3 DNA: TGTGCCAGCAGTTTAGCCCCCACCAGGACTGAAGCTTTCTTT.

This chain links TRBV7-8 with TRBJ1-5; 9 bases align to TRBD1. CDR1 and CDR2 (germline): SGHVS, FQNEAQ. V lost 5 bases to trimming and J lost 3 bases; unmatched junction nucleotides: 8. The CDR3 has 16 amino acids. For the CDR3, the DNA is TGTGCCAGCAGCCCGAGCGACAGGGGGTCCAATCAGCCCCAGCATTTT. This translates into CASSPSDRGSNQPQHF.

This clonotype was detected a few times. This rearrangement joins TRBV4-2 to TRBJ1-2, with TRBD1 as a possible D gene (5 bases). Between the trimmed V and J ends, which lost 0 bases and 8 bases, there was a span of 16 bases. Germline V gene sequence: CDR1 LGHNA, CDR2 YNFKEQ. The CDR3 is 15 residues long. CDR3 amino acids: CASSQELGTSDGYTF. The CDR3 nucleotides are TGTGCCAGCAGCCAAGAGTTGGGGACTAGCGACGGCTACACCTTC.

The V and J genes are TRBV15 and TRBJ2-5; maybe TRBD2 (6 bases). Trimming stripped 6 bases from V and 2 bases from J, with 10 bases between. This CDR3 spans 13 amino acids. Germline CDR1 reads LNHNV; CDR2 reads YYDKDF (reference sequence). Here the CDR3 reads CATRSGTQETQYF. The CDR3 DNA follows: TGTGCCACCAGATCGGGGACTCAAGAGACCCAGTACTTC.

The rearrangement links TRBV23-1 to TRBJ2-7; D is undetermined. TRBV23-1 is an ORF, with its function uncertain. V was trimmed by 1 base and J by 3 bases, leaving 10 bases between them. The CDR3 runs 14 residues. The CDR3 DNA follows: TGCGCCAGCAGTCAATTCTACGGACGCTACGAGCAGTACTTC. Protein product: CASSQFYGRYEQYF.

This clonotype was counted between two and nine times. The chain employs TRBV5-6 and TRBJ2-5, with 7 bases lining up with TRBD1. This CDR3 is 15 amino acids long. Germline loops: CDR1 SGHDT, CDR2 YYEEEE. The V gene end was trimmed by 4 bases and the J gene end by 4 bases; junction bases not matched to a gene: 10. The CDR3 sequence: CASSSRQGMVETQYF. DNA for the CDR3: TGTGCCAGCAGCAGCCGACAGGGAATGGTAGAGACCCAGTACTTC. The full variable domain, with the rest looked up from reference TRBV5-6 and TRBJ2-5, is DAGVTQSPTHLIKTRGQQVTLRCSPKSGHDTVSWYQQALGQGPQFIFQYYEEEERQRGNFPDRFSGHQFPNYSSELNVNALLLGDSALYLCASSSRQGMVETQYFGPGTRLLVL.

In its sample, this clonotype was seen a few times. This chain joins TRBV5-1 and TRBJ2-2; 7 bases align to TRBD2. Germline V gene lookup returns CDR1 SGHRS and CDR2 YFSETQ. Trimming at V came to 1 base and at J to 5 bases, leaving 2 bases not matched to a gene. CDR3 size: 14 residues. The CDR3 coding sequence is TGCGCCAGCAGCTTGAACGGGGGGACCGGGGAGCTGTTTTTT. This translates into CASSLNGGTGELFF.